These T cell receptor beta chains were read from a single sample in a study of T cell repertoires in cytomegalovirus infection. One entry per CDR3 protein, called by TCRdb with MiXCR from the reads. The repertoire holds about 210,000 distinct CDR3 sequences, with 6% to 8% as singletons. The sample taken for sequencing was PBMCs. Source of these receptors: a human donor in good health (CMV status not recorded). Some clones in this sample may be carry-over from other donors' samples. The CDR3 runs from the conserved cysteine through the conserved F or W. A D gene is named only where the DNA matches it firmly. Only some rows state a clone size, as once, few, many or a class for expanded clones.

13,TRBV5-1,TRBJ1-2,few,.,TGCGCCAGCAGCCCTGATGGCGGATATGGCTACACCTTC,CASSPDGGYGYTF
11,TRBV29-1,TRBJ1-1,.,.,TGCAGCGTTGACACGGGAAGTGAGGCTTTCTTT,CSVDTGSEAFF
11,TRBV7-9,TRBJ1-2,.,.,TGTGCCAGCAGCTTTAGTCATGGCTACACCTTC,CASSFSHGYTF
12,TRBV5-4,TRBJ1-1,.,.,TGTGCCAGCAGCTTGGCAGCCTCTGAAGCTTTCTTT,CASSLAASEAFF
13,TRBV5-1,TRBJ2-5,many,.,TGCGCCAGCAGTCCCGAACGCCCAGAGACCCAGTACTTC,CASSPERPETQYF
14,TRBV18,TRBJ2-3,many,.,TGTGCCAGCTCACTCATAGACGGGGAGGATACGCAGTATTTT,CASSLIDGEDTQYF
17,TRBV3-1,TRBJ1-2,many,TRBD1,TGTGCCAGCAGCCAGTCTCTCTTACAGGACAGGATATATGGCTACACCTTC,CASSQSLLQDRIYGYTF
16,TRBV7-8,TRBJ2-2,many,.,TGTGCCAGCAGCTTAGGACTCTGGGATCGGGCCGGGGAGCTGTTTTTT,CASSLGLWDRAGELFF
12,TRBV29-1,TRBJ2-5,few,TRBD1,TGCAGCGCGTACAGGGGCGAAGAGACCCAGTACTTC,CSAYRGEETQYF
15,TRBV15,TRBJ2-5,many,.,TGTGCCACCAGCAGAGATCGAAGGGGGGGAGAGACCCAGTACTTC,CATSRDRRGGETQYF
12,TRBV7-9,TRBJ1-1,many,.,TGTGCCAGCAGCCTACGGGACACTGAAGCTTTCTTT,CASSLRDTEAFF
13,TRBV12-3/TRBV12-4,TRBJ2-7,many,.,TGTGCCAGCAGTTTAGATCCCGGGGGCGAGCAGTACTTC,CASSLDPGGEQYF
13,TRBV7-2,TRBJ2-3,many,.,TGTGCCAGCAGCTTCGAGCTAGCAGATACGCAGTATTTT,CASSFELADTQYF
14,TRBV19,TRBJ2-1,few,TRBD2,TGTGCCAGTACAGGACTAGCGGGGGGAAATGAGCAGTTCTTC,CASTGLAGGNEQFF
13,TRBV12-3/TRBV12-4,TRBJ1-4,few,.,TGTGCCAGCAGCCCCAGGAGTGCTGGAAAACTGTTTTTT,CASSPRSAGKLFF
11,TRBV29-1,TRBJ2-1,few,.,TGCAGCGTCCTGCCCGTCCGGGAGCAGTTCTTC,CSVLPVREQFF
14,TRBV20-1,TRBJ2-5,few,TRBD1,TGCAGTGCTAGAGACAGGGGGCCGTTGGAGACCCAGTACTTC,CSARDRGPLETQYF
14,TRBV7-2,TRBJ1-1,many,.,TGTGCCAGCAGCTTTACGGACGCTAACACTGAAGCTTTCTTT,CASSFTDANTEAFF
12,TRBV7-8,TRBJ2-1,many,.,TGTGCCAGCAGTCCTCACGGGGATGAGCAGTTCTTC,CASSPHGDEQFF
15,TRBV28,TRBJ2-7,many,TRBD1,TGTGCCAGCAGTCCAGGACAGGTCGAAACCTACGAGCAGTACTTC,CASSPGQVETYEQYF
14,TRBV10-3,TRBJ2-7,.,TRBD1,TGTGCCATCAGACCGGGACAGGGCCTCAACGAGCAGTACTTC,CAIRPGQGLNEQYF
14,TRBV6-6,TRBJ1-5,many,.,TGTGCCAGCAGGCAGGGAAACAGCAATCAGCCCCAGCATTTT,CASRQGNSNQPQHF
15,TRBV6-2/TRBV6-3,TRBJ2-2,many,.,TGTGCCAGCAGAGGGCCGGGCCGGAACACCGGGGAGCTGTTTTTT,CASRGPGRNTGELFF
13,TRBV7-9,TRBJ1-2,many,.,TGTGCCAGCACTACCCGGCAGGGTCGAGGCTACACCTTC,CASTTRQGRGYTF
15,TRBV2,TRBJ2-1,.,.,TGTGCCAGCAGTGCGGGACGGGGAGCCTACAATGAGCAGTTCTTC,CASSAGRGAYNEQFF
13,TRBV3-1,TRBJ1-5,many,.,TGTGCCAGCAGCCAAGATATTGGTCAGCCCCAGCATTTT,CASSQDIGQPQHF
13,TRBV7-2,TRBJ1-6,many,.,TGTGCCAGCAGCTTATCGGGGAATTCACCCCTCCACTTT,CASSLSGNSPLHF
16,TRBV6-2/TRBV6-3,TRBJ2-2,.,.,TGTGCCAGCAGTTACGGACAGCGGAAGAACACCGGGGAGCTGTTTTTT,CASSYGQRKNTGELFF
12,TRBV7-9,TRBJ2-7,many,.,TGTGCCAGCAGTTCGGGTACCTACGAGCAGTACTTC,CASSSGTYEQYF
15,TRBV6-2/TRBV6-3,TRBJ1-5,many,.,TGTGCCAGCAGCGGTTCGGTGCCGAGGGATCAGCCCCAGCATTTT,CASSGSVPRDQPQHF
14,TRBV12-3/TRBV12-4,TRBJ2-7,many,.,TGTGCCAGCAGTTCCCCGCACGGGATTTACGAGCAGTACTTC,CASSSPHGIYEQYF
16,TRBV7-6,TRBJ2-5,many,.,TGTGCCAGCAGCTTAGCTCCCCCCGGACCAGGGGAGACCCAGTACTTC,CASSLAPPGPGETQYF
12,TRBV6-6,TRBJ1-6,many,.,TGTGCCAGCAGTTACTCGAATTCACCCCTCCACTTT,CASSYSNSPLHF
13,TRBV4-3,TRBJ2-1,many,.,TGCGCCAGCAGCCAAGACCCAAGCAATGAGCAGTTCTTC,CASSQDPSNEQFF
15,TRBV20-1,TRBJ1-6,many,TRBD1,TGCAGTGCTTTCCGGGACAGGGGTAGGAATTCACCCCTCCACTTT,CSAFRDRGRNSPLHF
16,TRBV6-6,TRBJ2-1,many,TRBD1,TGTGCCAGCAGTTCCCCTTCCGGGACAGAGACCAATGAACAGTTCTTC,CASSSPSGTETNEQFF
15,TRBV7-9,TRBJ1-1,many,TRBD1,TGTGCCAGCAGCTTAAGGTCACAGGGGGTGACTGAAGCTTTCTTT,CASSLRSQGVTEAFF
12,TRBV7-2,TRBJ2-5,many,.,TGTGCCAGCAGCTTAGTACAAGAGACCCAGTACTTC,CASSLVQETQYF
16,TRBV7-9,TRBJ1-6,many,.,TGTGCCAGCAGCAACTCCGCACGTGACTTTGGTTCACCCCTCCACTTT,CASSNSARDFGSPLHF
13,TRBV30,TRBJ1-1,few,.,TGTGCCTGGAGTGTATTTAAGAACACTGAAGCTTTCTTT,CAWSVFKNTEAFF
15,TRBV6-2/TRBV6-3,TRBJ2-7,many,TRBD1,TGTGCCAGCAGTTACCACCGGGACAGGGGCTACGAGCAGTACTTC,CASSYHRDRGYEQYF
13,TRBV7-2,TRBJ1-2,many,.,TGTGCCAGCAGCCCGACGCTGGACTATGGCTACACCTTC,CASSPTLDYGYTF
17,TRBV20-1,TRBJ2-5,.,TRBD2,TGCAGTGCTAGAGATCTCGACGGCGGGGGGGCTTGGGAGACCCAGTACTTC,CSARDLDGGGAWETQYF
14,TRBV4-2,TRBJ1-4,many,.,TGTGCCAGCAGCCACAGCAGGCCTGAGGAAAAACTGTTTTTT,CASSHSRPEEKLFF
15,TRBV5-1,TRBJ2-1,few,.,TGCGCCAGCAGCTTGGCCAACACGGATTACAATGAGCAGTTCTTC,CASSLANTDYNEQFF
15,TRBV7-2,TRBJ1-1,many,.,TGTGCCAGCAGCTCACCTGGACGACAGAACACTGAAGCTTTCTTT,CASSSPGRQNTEAFF
16,TRBV9,TRBJ2-6,.,.,TGTGCCAGCAGCGCCGGGGCGGCCCCTGGGGCCAACGTCCTGACTTTC,CASSAGAAPGANVLTF
16,TRBV2,TRBJ2-3,.,TRBD2,TGTGCCAGCACTCCGATAGCGGGGGGGCGTGTAGATACGCAGTATTTT,CASTPIAGGRVDTQYF
13,TRBV15,TRBJ1-5,many,.,TGTGCCACTCTGAGGGGGATCGGTCAGCCCCAGCATTTT,CATLRGIGQPQHF
12,TRBV29-1,TRBJ2-7,few,.,TGCAGCGTCTGGGGGCGCACCTACGAGCAGTACTTC,CSVWGRTYEQYF
14,TRBV29-1,TRBJ2-3,few,.,TGCAGCGTTGAAGATTGGCAGGGAGCAGATACGCAGTATTTT,CSVEDWQGADTQYF
16,TRBV6-2/TRBV6-3,TRBJ2-1,many,TRBD2,TGTGCCAGCAGTACTGAGCGGGGATCGGGATTATTATTGCAGTTCTTC,CASSTERGSGLLLQFF
14,TRBV19,TRBJ1-4,.,.,TGTGCCAGTAAAATGGACAGATTTAATGAAAAACTGTTTTTT,CASKMDRFNEKLFF
13,TRBV7-2,TRBJ1-5,many,.,TGTGCCAGCAGCCGACAGGAGAATCAGCCCCAGCATTTT,CASSRQENQPQHF
16,TRBV4-1,TRBJ1-5,many,.,TGCGCCAGCAGCCAAGGTCCGGCAGACAACAATCAGCCCCAGCATTTT,CASSQGPADNNQPQHF
12,TRBV20-1,TRBJ2-7,many,.,TGCAGTGCACCGTCACCCACGCGGGAGCAGTACTTC,CSAPSPTREQYF
17,TRBV20-1,TRBJ2-6,many,.,TGCAGTGCTAGAGATCCAAGGACGGCTGACGGGGCCAACGTCCTGACTTTC,CSARDPRTADGANVLTF
15,TRBV7-2,TRBJ1-5,many,.,TGTGCCAGCAGCTTAAGCGAGGGGATGGGGCAGCCCCAGCATTTT,CASSLSEGMGQPQHF
15,TRBV6-5,TRBJ2-7,many,TRBD1,TGTGCCAGCAGTTCATCGACAGGGGGCTCCTACGAGCAGTACTTC,CASSSSTGGSYEQYF